Presented here are 23 T cell receptor beta chains from one specimen sequenced in a study of shared clonotypes between healthy human individuals. TCRdb keeps only in-frame clones here, not all; method: immunoSEQ multiplex PCR. The profile shows hundreds of thousands of clones, 55% to 85% of them singletons. The material sequenced was memory CD4+ T cells sorted from blood. Noted subset: CD45RA-negative fraction. These receptors came from a woman aged 25 to 39 in good health.

This clone has more than one count but fewer than ten. This sequence joins TRBV11-2 and TRBJ1-1; D is unresolved. CDR3 size: 12 residues. Trimming pared 2 bases from V and 10 bases from J, leaving 11 bases between. From germline, CDR1 is SGHAT and CDR2 FQNNGV. CDR3 coding DNA: TGTGCCAGCAGCTTAATTCCCGGCATAGCTTTCTTT. This codes for CASSLIPGIAFF.

The V gene is TRBV20-1, the J gene TRBJ2-5, with D unclear. This CDR3 spans 11 amino acids. V was shortened by 3 bases and J by 5 bases, with 7 bases between the two germline ends. Germline loops: CDR1 DFQATT, CDR2 SNEGSKA (reference sequence). The chain's CDR3 is CSASGYETQYF. The CDR3 bases are TGCAGTGCTAGCGGGTATGAGACCCAGTACTTC.

The chain carries TRBV5-1 and TRBJ2-5; D uncertain. The CDR3 spans 13 residues. Between the trimmed V and J ends, which lost 7 bases and 1 base, there was a span of 11 bases. Germline CDR1 and CDR2: SGHRS and YFSETQ. CDR3 in amino acids: CASAPRAQETQYF. CDR3 DNA sequence: TGCGCCAGCGCCCCCCGGGCCCAAGAGACCCAGTACTTC.

This clone showed up just a few times. Other nucleotide sequences from this sample produce the same CDR3. The chain recombines TRBV10-3 with TRBJ1-1, with D maybe TRBD1 (6 bases). In germline, CDR1 is ENHRY, CDR2 SYGVKD. There are 12 residues in the CDR3. The V end lost 6 bases, the J end lost 3 bases, and 8 bases lay between the germline ends. CDR3 region: CAISAGDTEAFF. The CDR3 coding sequence is TGTGCCATCAGCGCAGGGGACACTGAAGCTTTCTTT.

V gene TRBV4-1 combines with J gene TRBJ1-2; D gene uncertain. This CDR3 spans 14 amino acids. V was cut by 1 base and J by 6 bases, with 12 bases left in between. Germline V gives CDR1 MGHRA, CDR2 YSYEKL. The CDR3 loop is CASSQGREVDGYTF. CDR3 coding DNA: TGCGCCAGCAGCCAAGGGAGGGAGGTTGATGGCTACACCTTC.

DNA for the CDR3: TGTGCCAGCAGCCCCGGGACAACCGGGGAGCTGTTTTTT. Protein sequence: CASSPGTTGELFF. The rearrangement links TRBV7-9 to TRBJ2-2, with D possibly TRBD1 on 6 matching bases. V was pared by 5 bases and J by 5 bases, with 9 bases between. The CDR3 runs 13 residues. CDR1 is SEHNR and CDR2 is FQNEAQ in the germline V gene (reference sequence).

The V and J genes are TRBV19 and TRBJ2-2, with TRBD2 matching over 13 bases. The CDR3 consists of 17 residues. Germline-derived CDR1 and CDR2 are LNHDA and SQIVND (reference sequence). With V trimmed by 6 bases and J by 4 bases, 8 bases remained unmatched. The CDR3 loop is CASRPTSGRAGTGELFF. The CDR3, as DNA: TGTGCCAGTAGGCCCACTAGCGGGAGGGCGGGCACCGGGGAGCTGTTTTTT.

The chain recombines TRBV4-2 with TRBJ2-3; a weak D match, TRBD2 (6 bases). Germline CDR1 and CDR2: LGHNA and YNFKEQ. V shed 3 bases and J shed 4 bases, with 11 bases lying between them. The CDR3 has 14 residues. CDR3 residues: CASSHPGSADTQYF. The CDR3 DNA reads as TGTGCCAGCAGCCACCCCGGGAGTGCAGATACGCAGTATTTT.

Only a few counts were recorded for this clone. V usage is TRBV30 and J usage is TRBJ1-2; possibly TRBD1 for D (5 bases). V shed 2 bases and J shed 7 bases, with 14 bases lying between them. The germline V gene has CDR1 GTSNPN and CDR2 SVGIG (reference sequence). This CDR3 comprises 13 residues. CDR3 sequence: CAWSPLRQFGYTF. CDR3 nucleotides: TGTGCCTGGAGTCCGTTAAGACAGTTTGGCTACACCTTC.

This chain joins TRBV19 and TRBJ2-2; TRBD1 aligns across 8 bases. The junction had 9 bases not matched to a gene; V was cut back by 3 bases and J by 6 bases. Germline loops: CDR1 LNHDA, CDR2 SQIVND (reference sequence). The CDR3 loop spans 16 amino acids. The chain's CDR3 is CASSIGAGGAAGELFF. The CDR3 DNA reads as TGTGCCAGTAGTATCGGGGCAGGGGGCGCGGCCGGGGAGCTGTTTTTT.

The chain has TRBV29-1 and TRBJ2-3; the D is unclear. Germline assignment: CDR1 SQVTM and CDR2 ANQGSEA. V was pared by 0 bases and J by 2 bases, with 18 bases between. The CDR3 length is 17 residues. CDR3 sequence reads: CSVEDPTTGPTTDTQYF. The CDR3 nucleotides read TGCAGCGTTGAAGATCCTACGACCGGACCCACCACAGATACGCAGTATTTT.

The rearrangement links TRBV15 to TRBJ2-2; 7 bases are a match to TRBD1. This CDR3 region has 16 residues. With 0 bases clipped from V and 6 bases from J, the junction kept 7 bases outside the gene matches. Germline CDR1 is LNHNV and CDR2 is YYDKDF (reference sequence). The CDR3 sequence: CATSRDPTGNAGELFF. For the CDR3, the DNA is TGTGCCACCAGCAGAGATCCGACAGGGAATGCCGGGGAGCTGTTTTTT.

The V gene is TRBV27, the J gene TRBJ1-1; D remains ambiguous. The ends were cut back, 8 bases at V and 6 bases at J, with 19 bases in the middle. Germline CDR1 is MNHEY and CDR2 is SMNVEV (reference sequence). The CDR3 totals 14 residues. CDR3 in amino acids: CASRVEAPTAEAFF. The CDR3 DNA follows: TGTGCCAGCCGAGTCGAAGCCCCGACCGCTGAAGCTTTCTTT.

The sample holds a few counts of this clone. The chain has TRBV6-5 and TRBJ2-5, with unresolved D. The germline V gene has CDR1 MNHEY and CDR2 SVGAGI. This CDR3 comprises 15 residues. V lost 0 bases and J 5 bases, leaving 13 bases between the germline ends. The CDR3 bases are TGTGCCAGCAGTTACTCACTGTTCGATGAGGAGACCCAGTACTTC. Translation gives CASSYSLFDEETQYF.

The chain recombines TRBV28 with TRBJ2-3; TRBD2 is a possible D gene (6 bases). The CDR3 runs to 14 residues. Germline CDR1 reads MDHEN; CDR2 reads SYDVKM. V shed 3 bases and J shed 3 bases, with 10 bases lying between them. The CDR3 bases are TGTGCCAGCAGTTTGCGGGGACTTACAGATACGCAGTATTTT. Translation: CASSLRGLTDTQYF.

This clone was seen only once. The chain uses TRBV6-1 and TRBJ1-3; TRBD1 agrees at 10 bases. CDR1 is MNHNS, CDR2 SASEGT, per germline. The CDR3 is 14 amino acids. With 4 bases clipped from V and 5 bases from J, the junction kept 2 bases outside the gene matches. DNA of the CDR3: TGTGCCAGCAGTGCCGACAGGGGGCGAAACACCATATATTTT. Protein sequence: CASSADRGRNTIYF.

The chain recombines TRBV4-1 with TRBJ2-7, with D possibly TRBD2 on 6 matching bases. This CDR3 spans 14 amino acids. Germline CDR1 is MGHRA and CDR2 is YSYEKL. V was cut by 1 base and J by 5 bases, with 12 bases left in between. The CDR3 DNA sequence: TGCGCCAGCAGCCAAGTAGGAGGGTCTGACGAGCAGTACTTC. Translated, it gives CASSQVGGSDEQYF.

The rearrangement links TRBV7-3 to TRBJ1-1; D is uncertain. This CDR3 spans 13 amino acids. V lost 5 bases to trimming and J lost 7 bases, with 14 bases between them. Germline CDR1 reads SGHTA; CDR2 reads FQGTGA. The CDR3 coding sequence is TGTGCCAGCAGCCCCAATGGGATGAGTGAAGCTTTCTTT. Translating gives CASSPNGMSEAFF.

This chain links TRBV28 with TRBJ1-4; D unclear. Germline V lookup: CDR1 MDHEN, CDR2 SYDVKM. V dropped 6 bases and J dropped 0 bases, with 17 bases sitting between them. CDR3 length: 17 residues. In DNA form, the CDR3 reads TGTGCCAGCAGGTCGGAATTTCTTCCAGCAACTAATGAAAAACTGTTTTTT. Residues: CASRSEFLPATNEKLFF.

The chain combines TRBV6-5 with TRBJ2-5; 9 bases are shared with TRBD1. Losses at the gene ends were 6 bases for V and 11 bases for J; bases not matched to a gene: 10. CDR1 MNHEY and CDR2 SVGAGI come from the germline V gene. This CDR3 is built from 13 residues. The CDR3 DNA sequence: TGTGCCAGCAGATCCGGGACAGGGTTTGAGCAGTACTTC. It translates to CASRSGTGFEQYF.

This clone came up many times. Other DNA sequences in this specimen translate into the identical CDR3. This CDR3 reads CASTQPGLAGDNEQFF. The CDR3 bases are TGTGCCAGCACTCAACCGGGACTAGCGGGGGACAATGAGCAGTTCTTC. The V call is TRBV27, the J call TRBJ2-1, with TRBD2 matching 14 bases. The germline CDR1 and CDR2 sequences are MNHEY and SMNVEV (reference sequence). The CDR3 extends over 16 amino acids. The trim removed 7 bases at V and 5 bases at J, leaving 7 bases unmatched.

This clone was recorded once. The J gene is TRBJ2-5, the V gene TRBV27; 7 bases are shared with TRBD2. Germline V CDR1 and CDR2: MNHEY, SMNVEV (reference sequence). This CDR3 has 13 residues. Losses at the gene ends were 6 bases for V and 0 bases for J; bases not matched to a gene: 1. CDR3: CASRSGNQETQYF. CDR3 coding DNA: TGTGCCAGCAGGAGCGGGAACCAAGAGACCCAGTACTTC.

This chain links TRBV6-5 with TRBJ1-1; no firm D call. Germline V lookup: CDR1 MNHEY, CDR2 SVGAGI. The CDR3 runs to 13 residues. Trimming cost V 6 bases and J 5 bases, with 13 bases left between them. The CDR3, as DNA: TGTGCCAGCAGCTTTGGAGTCGAGACTGAAGCTTTCTTT. Amino acid sequence: CASSFGVETEAFF.